This T cell receptor (beta chain) was recorded in a study of identical twins (dated by TCRdb to 2016 to 2018). At the level of the whole study: TCR alpha and beta repertoires from monozygotic twins, unrelated adults of various ages and cord blood were deep-sequenced to test whether fetal clonotypes persist. Replicate twin experiments were performed at different times using different library preparation protocols to rule out contamination.

This clonotype appeared many times. This clone's antigen is unknown. No base-level quality is on record; no much larger clone is a single base apart. Overall study results and their limits: Fewer insertions were carried by abundant cord blood beta clonotypes, a similar but weaker trend appeared in young adult naive repertoires, and no such trend appeared in memory repertoires. Because the same donors could not be followed over many years, the conclusions depended on cross-sectional statistical analysis. Out-of-frame TCR alpha sequences shared between twins showed an excess of low generation-probability sequences compared with coincidental sharing between unrelated individuals. Zero-insertion analyses could be partly confounded by invariant T cells such as MAIT and iNKT, though diverse VJ usage argued against such confounding for most clonotypes. Excess twin sharing in beta out-of-frame sequences was weaker because fewer shared sequences lowered the signal-to-noise ratio. In monozygotic twins, out-of-frame TCR alpha sharing was systematically underestimated by recombination models, although the models agreed with sharing between unrelated individuals.

Library construction relied on 5' RACE. This sample was sequenced with an Illumina HiSeq 2000. A universal primer binding site was added through template switching, and the final cDNA carried a unique molecular identifier so that TCR cDNA molecules could be counted accurately. Specific primers in the conserved constant-segment region were used to synthesize first-strand cDNA for the TCR alpha and beta chains. Each cDNA library was double barcoded, with a SMART-Mk sample barcode plus Illumina barcodes, to control for contamination. TruSeq adapter sequences, together with Illumina sample barcodes, were added in two successive PCR steps. The Illumina HiSeq platform was used with custom primers to sequence TCR alpha and beta cDNA libraries. In the authors' own workflow: MiGEC processed the raw reads to extract unique molecular identifiers, while MiXCR was used to determine the CDR3 positions. Recombination models were inferred per individual with the repgenHMM and IGoR tools using an EM algorithm. The tcR package in R was used for shared clonotype analysis, with sharing normalized by the product of cloneset sizes. To study raw recombination without the effects of thymic and clonal selection, out-of-frame nonproductive sequences were analyzed. The public reads were run again by TCRdb, first through fastp at Q25 and then through MiXCR, and only productive beta chains were kept. Identical CDR3 proteins give one entry, which carries the most common genes and DNA. The V and J calls and clone size are TCRdb's, not the authors'. The sample table contains 350,000 to 450,000 distinct CDR3 sequences; only one count was recorded for less than 20% of them. 10% to 15% of the sample rests with the top ten.

Every donor was a healthy Caucasian. The study also sequenced three unrelated non-twin adults: a male aged 18 to 30, a male aged 50 to 59 and a female aged 50 to 59. Using Miltenyi CD45RO+ enrichment and human naive T-cell isolation kits, memory (CD45RO+) and naive T cells were isolated from PBMC. The germline ends are 24 bases apart after V is trimmed by 6 bases and J by 1 base. The germline V gene supplies CDR1 MNHEY and CDR2 SVGEGT. The CDR3 sequence holds 19 residues, the cysteine and phenylalanine included. Kept here is only the CDR3 DNA, which spans 57 bases and is read in frame from base 1. The V and J segments used are TRBV6-2 or TRBV6-3 and TRBJ2-2; TRBD1 is a weak D gene call, 6 bases matching. The sample consisted of naive T cells sorted from blood. The sample's cell subset or site, from its label and the paper: cells isolated with a human naive T-cell isolation kit. The sequence came from a man in his fifties in good health. At the DNA level, the sequence is TGTGCCAGCAGACCGAGTGTGGGATACTCACAGGGGAACACCGGGGAGCTGTTTTTT. Its product reads: CASRPSVGYSQGNTGELFF.